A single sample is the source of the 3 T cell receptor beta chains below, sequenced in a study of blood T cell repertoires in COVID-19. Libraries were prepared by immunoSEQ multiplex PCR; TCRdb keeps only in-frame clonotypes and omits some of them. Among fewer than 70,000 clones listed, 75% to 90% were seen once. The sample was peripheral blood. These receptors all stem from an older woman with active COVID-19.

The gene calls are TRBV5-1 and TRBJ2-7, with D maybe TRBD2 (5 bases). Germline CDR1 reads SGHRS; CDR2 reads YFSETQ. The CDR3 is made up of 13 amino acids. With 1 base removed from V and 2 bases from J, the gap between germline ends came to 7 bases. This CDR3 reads CASSLPRAYEQYF. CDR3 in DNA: TGCGCCAGCAGCTTGCCGCGGGCCTACGAGCAGTACTTC.

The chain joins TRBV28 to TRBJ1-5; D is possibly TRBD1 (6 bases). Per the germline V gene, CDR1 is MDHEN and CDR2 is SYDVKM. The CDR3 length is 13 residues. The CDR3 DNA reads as TGTGCTGGGGGGGGCTATAGCAATCAGCCCCAGCATTTT. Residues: CAGGGYSNQPQHF.

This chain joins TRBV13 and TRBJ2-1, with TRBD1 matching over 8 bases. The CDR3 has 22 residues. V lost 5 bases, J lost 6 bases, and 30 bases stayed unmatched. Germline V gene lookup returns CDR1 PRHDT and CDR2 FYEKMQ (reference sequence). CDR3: CASSPSDYRRDRLILPSNEQFF. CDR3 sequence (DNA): TGTGCCAGCAGCCCTAGTGACTACCGGAGGGACAGGTTGATTTTACCGTCCAATGAGCAGTTCTTC.